This T cell receptor beta chain appears in the sequencing data of a study of radiation and T cells in renal cell carcinoma. The time point here: blood 2 weeks post-SBRT. Treatment here: 15 Gy SBRT to primary tumor, nephrectomy 4 weeks later. This CDR3 region has 18 residues. Trimming removed 4 bases at V and 4 bases at J, with 20 bases between. Germline lookup yields CDR1 SGHAT and CDR2 FQDESV (reference sequence). Some clones are missing from TCRdb's copy, which holds only in-frame ones; the method was immunoSEQ multiplex PCR. The repertoire consists of some 120,000 clones, with 88% occurring once and the leading ten covering about 5.6%.

The material sequenced was blood, taken from a patient whose treatment included radiotherapy and nephrectomy. This chain links TRBV11-1 with TRBJ2-6; D possibly corresponds to TRBD1 (6 bases). The TCR sequence derives from a woman aged 70-85 years with renal cell carcinoma. The CDR3 spells CASSSQGHNSQGANVLTF. CDR3 DNA sequence: TGTGCCAGCAGCTCGCAGGGACATAACTCTCAAGGGGCCAACGTCCTGACTTTC.